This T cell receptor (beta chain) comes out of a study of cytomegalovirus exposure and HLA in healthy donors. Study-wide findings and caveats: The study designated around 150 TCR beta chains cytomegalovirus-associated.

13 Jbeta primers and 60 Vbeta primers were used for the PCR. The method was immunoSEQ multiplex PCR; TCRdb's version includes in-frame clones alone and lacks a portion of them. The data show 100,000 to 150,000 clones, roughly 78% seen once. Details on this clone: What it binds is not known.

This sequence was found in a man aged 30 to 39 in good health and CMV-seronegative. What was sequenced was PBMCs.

The CDR3 is CAWRSRLAVTYEQYF. Here the CDR3 DNA reads TGTGCCTGGAGGTCCAGACTAGCGGTAACCTACGAGCAGTACTTC. V is TRBV30 and J is TRBJ2-7; 9 nucleotides align to TRBD2. Germline V gene data show CDR1 as GTSNPN and CDR2 as SVGIG (reference sequence). V was clipped by 3 bases and J by 2 bases; unmatched bases: 8. The CDR3 is 15 amino acids.